The sequence of this T cell receptor (beta chain) was determined in a study of OX40 agonist ivuxolimab in advanced cancers. Study summary: From about 23 to 85 years was the age range, with a mean of about 54 years, and 70% to 85% were male.

TCRdb keeps only in-frame clones here, not all; method: immunoSEQ multiplex PCR. The sample lists tens of thousands of clones; roughly 87% were seen once. As for this clone: Its target is not known.

Study results and limitations: The expanded peripheral T cells' antigen specificity was not determined. Clones of CD4+ and CD8+ blood T cells grew by week 6 at doses of 0.1 to 3.0 mg/kg. Expanded clones belonging to CD8+ T cells outnumbered, on average, those of CD4+.

The input for sequencing was CD4+ or CD8+ T cells sorted from blood, taken in a trial of the OX40 agonist ivuxolimab. The TCR originated in an adult with an advanced solid tumor such as melanoma, head and neck, liver or kidney cancer.

The CDR3 nucleotides read TGCGCCAGCAGGGGGGGACAGGGCACAGATACGCAGTATTTT. Protein product: CASRGGQGTDTQYF. This chain links TRBV5-1 with TRBJ2-3; 8 bases line up with TRBD1. The CDR3 covers 14 residues. J was trimmed by 1 base and V by 5 bases; bases with no gene match: 3. Per the germline V gene, CDR1 is SGHRS and CDR2 is YFSETQ.